Each of the 28 T cell receptor beta chains below was sequenced from the same sample in a study of shared clonotypes between healthy human individuals. Sequencing used immunoSEQ multiplex PCR; TCRdb keeps in-frame clones, though not all of them. The sample records roughly 2 million clones, approximately 94% being singletons. Sequencing was done on a sample of naive CD4+ T cells sorted from blood. Documented subset: CD45RA+ positively selected. All receptors derive from a man in his late teens or twenties in good health.

The chain links TRBV29-1 to TRBJ2-1; unclear D gene. Trimming removed 0 bases at V and 15 bases at J, with 9 bases between. This CDR3 has 10 residues. Germline assignment: CDR1 SQVTM and CDR2 ANQGSEA. The DNA for the CDR3 is TGCAGCGTTGAAGATGTATCGTGGTTCTTC. It is translated as CSVEDVSWFF.

This clone was seen just once. At the DNA level, this CDR3 is encoded by other sequences in the same sample as well. The J gene is TRBJ2-7, the V gene TRBV5-1, with 9 nucleotides matching TRBD1. Germline assignment: CDR1 SGHRS and CDR2 YFSETQ. V lost 4 bases to trimming and J lost 3 bases; unmatched junction nucleotides: 5. The CDR3 runs to 14 residues. Written as DNA, the CDR3 is TGCGCCAGCAGCACGGGACAGGGAGGCTACGAGCAGTACTTC. Amino acid sequence: CASSTGQGGYEQYF.

The genes are TRBV7-8 and TRBJ2-3; 7 nucleotides line up with TRBD2. After removal of 2 bases from V and 3 bases from J, the junction contained 8 bases not matched to a gene. In germline, CDR1 is SGHVS, CDR2 FQNEAQ. The CDR3 contains 16 residues. CDR3 residues: CASSLNFGGRTDTQYF. DNA for the CDR3: TGTGCCAGCAGCTTAAATTTTGGCGGGAGAACAGATACGCAGTATTTT.

V gene TRBV30 combines with J gene TRBJ2-5, with no clear D. The V end was cut by 1 base, the J end by 4 bases, with 10 bases between. Looked up from germline, CDR1 is GTSNPN and CDR2 is SVGIG (reference sequence). CDR3 size: 13 residues. CDR3 sequence: CAWSAGDGETQYF. The CDR3 nucleotides are TGTGCCTGGAGTGCCGGAGATGGAGAGACCCAGTACTTC. The full variable domain, completed using reference TRBV30 and TRBJ2-5, is SQTIHQWPATLVQPVGSPLSLECTVEGTSNPNLYWYRQAAGRGLQLLFYSVGIGQISSEVPQNLSASRPQDRQFILSSKKLLLSDSGFYLCAWSAGDGETQYFGPGTRLLVL.

Of note for this clone: This sample also contains other DNA sequences that code for the same CDR3. CDR3 in amino acids: CAWSVGDSGNTIYF. As DNA, the CDR3 is TGTGCCTGGAGTGTTGGGGATTCTGGAAACACCATATATTTT. The rearrangement uses TRBV30 and TRBJ1-3; D call uncertain. The CDR3 has 14 amino acids. With 0 bases removed from V and 1 base from J, the gap between germline ends came to 7 bases. Germline CDR1 reads GTSNPN; CDR2 reads SVGIG (reference sequence).

In this sample, this clone turned up once. The chain links TRBV10-3 to TRBJ2-1; perhaps D is TRBD1 or TRBD2 (5 bases each). The CDR3 consists of 12 residues. V dropped 5 bases and J dropped 8 bases, with 10 bases sitting between them. Germline V gene data show CDR1 as ENHRY and CDR2 as SYGVKD. The CDR3 nucleotides read TGTGCCATCAGTAATGGGGGTGATGAGCAGTTCTTC. Protein: CAISNGGDEQFF.

The chain has TRBV19 and TRBJ1-1; TRBD1 agrees at 7 bases. Germline V gene sequence: CDR1 LNHDA, CDR2 SQIVND (reference sequence). This CDR3 comprises 12 residues. The V and J ends lost 5 bases and 7 bases, in that order; junction bases with no gene match: 4. DNA for the CDR3: TGTGCCAGTAGTCACCGGACAGGTGAAGCTTTCTTT. Its protein is CASSHRTGEAFF.

The chain carries TRBV6-1 and TRBJ2-7; either TRBD1 or TRBD2 may fit D (5 bases each). V shed 6 bases and J shed 3 bases, with 15 bases lying between them. CDR1 is MNHNS, CDR2 SASEGT, per germline. The CDR3 consists of 14 residues. The CDR3 DNA sequence: TGTGCCAGCAGACCCTGGGGGATAGTCTACGAGCAGTACTTC. This gives the protein CASRPWGIVYEQYF.

The gene calls are TRBV18 and TRBJ1-2; a possible D gene is TRBD1 (5 bases). Trimming removed 9 bases from V and 7 bases from J, with 12 bases in between. The germline V gene encodes CDR1 KGHSH and CDR2 LQKENI. CDR3 size: 11 residues. CDR3 sequence reads: CASSGNAGYTF. The CDR3 nucleotides are TGTGCCAGTTCAGGGAACGCTGGCTACACCTTC.

This chain joins TRBV9 and TRBJ1-2; 9 nucleotides match TRBD1. The length of the CDR3 is 15 residues. Germline V gene sequence: CDR1 SGDLS, CDR2 YYNGEE. V gave up 4 bases and J gave up 0 bases; unmatched junction bases: 4. CDR3 sequence reads: CASSPQGATNYGYTF. CDR3 bases: TGTGCCAGCAGCCCACAGGGGGCGACTAACTATGGCTACACCTTC.

V gene TRBV5-8 combines with J gene TRBJ2-3; 7 bases agree with TRBD2. Looked up from germline, CDR1 is SGHTS and CDR2 is YDEGEE. The CDR3 is made up of 18 amino acids. V lost 4 bases to trimming and J lost 0 bases; unmatched junction nucleotides: 14. The DNA of the CDR3 is TGTGCCAGCAGCCGAACCCGCAAAACTAGCGTCAGCACAGATACGCAGTATTTT. This encodes CASSRTRKTSVSTDTQYF.

The chain carries TRBV5-4 and TRBJ2-7, with 9 nucleotides matching TRBD2. The CDR3 runs 15 residues. V shed 5 bases and J 2 bases; nucleotides not matched to a gene: 8. Looked up from germline, CDR1 is SGHNT and CDR2 is YYREEE (reference sequence). The CDR3 bases are TGTGCCAGCAGTGACCGGACTAGCGAGCCCTACGAGCAGTACTTC. It yields the protein CASSDRTSEPYEQYF.

The chain employs TRBV7-9 and TRBJ1-2; D is perhaps TRBD1 (6 bases). CDR1 is SEHNR, CDR2 FQNEAQ, per germline (reference sequence). The germline V and J ends were trimmed by 0 bases and 2 bases, with 19 bases remaining between them. The CDR3 spans 18 residues. The CDR3 bases are TGTGCCAGCAGCTTAGCCTCGCTAGCGGGACACAGAAACTATGGCTACACCTTC. Translating it yields CASSLASLAGHRNYGYTF.

The gene calls are TRBV19 and TRBJ2-1; maybe TRBD1 (6 bases). CDR1 LNHDA and CDR2 SQIVND come from the germline V gene (reference sequence). CDR3 size: 14 residues. Between the trimmed V and J ends, which lost 7 bases and 5 bases, there was a span of 15 bases. CDR3 protein: CASTPGEGNNEQFF. The CDR3 DNA sequence: TGTGCCAGTACCCCAGGGGAAGGGAACAATGAGCAGTTCTTC.

The table lists this clone with a few counts. This rearrangement joins TRBV11-2 to TRBJ1-2; D call uncertain. Trimming cost V 1 base and J 4 bases, with 4 bases left between them. Germline values: CDR1 SGHAT, CDR2 FQNNGV. CDR3 size: 12 residues. The CDR3 region has the DNA TGTGCCAGCAGCTTAGCCTCCTATGGCTACACCTTC. Translating it yields CASSLASYGYTF.

DNA of the CDR3: TGTGCCAGCAGGGACTCCGGGACAGGGTCCTACGAGCAGTACTTC. Encoded protein: CASRDSGTGSYEQYF. The gene calls are TRBV6-5 and TRBJ2-7; 9 positions match TRBD1. V lost 6 bases to trimming and J lost 1 base; unmatched junction nucleotides: 7. Germline CDR1 and CDR2: MNHEY and SVGAGI. The CDR3 has 15 amino acids.

The chain is built from TRBV29-1 and TRBJ2-1; 14 nucleotides align to TRBD2. V shed 4 bases and J 9 bases; nucleotides not matched to a gene: 11. This CDR3 has 16 amino acids. The V gene's germline CDR1 is SQVTM and CDR2 ANQGSEA. This chain's CDR3 is CSVARTGTSGSGEQFF. Written as DNA, the CDR3 is TGCAGCGTTGCGAGAACCGGGACTAGCGGGAGCGGTGAGCAGTTCTTC.

The chain uses TRBV2 and TRBJ2-3; D gene unclear. Trimming removed 7 bases at V and 4 bases at J, with 9 bases between. Germline assignment: CDR1 SNHLY and CDR2 FYNNEI. CDR3 length equals 12 residues. The CDR3 is CASKEISDTQYF. The CDR3 DNA reads as TGTGCCAGCAAGGAAATCTCAGATACGCAGTATTTT.

The rearrangement links TRBV30 to TRBJ1-5; maybe TRBD1 (5 bases). The CDR3 spans 14 residues. The V gene lost 4 bases and the J gene lost 2 bases, with 12 bases spanning the gap. CDR1 GTSNPN and CDR2 SVGIG come from the germline V gene (reference sequence). The DNA of the CDR3 is TGTGCCTGGACTAAGACGACAGGCAATCAGCCCCAGCATTTT. As protein: CAWTKTTGNQPQHF.

This chain joins TRBV5-6 and TRBJ2-3; the D gene is possibly TRBD1 (6 bases). The V and J ends lost 4 bases and 2 bases respectively, with 20 bases between them. The germline V gene has CDR1 SGHDT and CDR2 YYEEEE. The CDR3 totals 17 residues. The CDR3 protein is CASSPRGSWFPTDTQYF. CDR3 nucleotides: TGTGCCAGCAGCCCGAGGGGGAGCTGGTTCCCCACAGATACGCAGTATTTT.

The J gene is TRBJ2-7, the V gene TRBV5-6, with TRBD1 matching 11 bases. The CDR3 loop spans 14 amino acids. CDR1 and CDR2 (germline): SGHDT, YYEEEE. V lost 1 base, J lost 7 bases, and 4 bases stayed unmatched. This CDR3 is CASSLWDRGKEQYF. CDR3 bases: TGTGCCAGCAGCTTGTGGGACAGGGGGAAAGAGCAGTACTTC.

The chain has TRBV2 and TRBJ1-3, with D unresolved. Germline assignment: CDR1 SNHLY and CDR2 FYNNEI. Trimming took 5 bases from V and 0 from J, leaving 8 bases between them. This CDR3 is 14 amino acids long. DNA of the CDR3: TGTGCCAGCAGTCCAATAAACTCTGGAAACACCATATATTTT. Translation gives CASSPINSGNTIYF.

Only one count was recorded for this clone. The chain combines TRBV2 with TRBJ2-4; D is ambiguous. Trimming removed 8 bases at V and 8 bases at J, with 10 bases between. The CDR3 runs 11 residues. CDR1 and CDR2 from the germline V gene are SNHLY and FYNNEI. This CDR3 reads CASGVLDIQYF. As DNA, the CDR3 is TGTGCCAGCGGGGTTTTGGACATTCAGTACTTC.

The genes are TRBV6-6 and TRBJ2-7; TRBD2 matches 8 bases. J was trimmed by 0 bases and V by 2 bases; bases with no gene match: 6. From germline, CDR1 is MNHNY and CDR2 SVGAGI (reference sequence). There are 16 residues in the CDR3. In DNA, the CDR3 is TGTGCCAGCAGTTACGGTCCGGGGGGGAACTCCTACGAGCAGTACTTC. Translating gives CASSYGPGGNSYEQYF.

The V call is TRBV28, the J call TRBJ2-7; D is possibly TRBD2 (7 bases). Germline lookup yields CDR1 MDHEN and CDR2 SYDVKM. CDR3 size: 17 residues. Trimming took off 6 bases at V and 4 bases at J, with 25 bases between the two ends. The DNA of the CDR3 is TGTGCCAGCAGCTCCACCCGGGGGGCGGGAAGGACTTACGAGCAGTACTTC. It codes for CASSSTRGAGRTYEQYF.

This sequence joins TRBV9 and TRBJ1-2; 10 bases agree with TRBD1. The CDR3 is 16 amino acids. Germline V gives CDR1 SGDLS, CDR2 YYNGEE. V dropped 2 bases and J dropped 1; count of bases not matched to a gene: 5. The CDR3 loop reads CASSVGTGANNYGYTF. In DNA form, the CDR3 reads TGTGCCAGCAGCGTGGGGACAGGGGCGAATAACTATGGCTACACCTTC.

The chain employs TRBV30 and TRBJ1-5; TRBD1 matches 7 bases. This CDR3 has 16 amino acids. J was trimmed by 1 base and V by 1 base; bases with no gene match: 7. CDR1 and CDR2 (germline): GTSNPN, SVGIG (reference sequence). CDR3 sequence (DNA): TGTGCCTGGAGTGCGGACAGGATCGGAAGCAATCAGCCCCAGCATTTT. It yields the protein CAWSADRIGSNQPQHF. Variable domain in full (rest from reference TRBV30 and TRBJ1-5): SQTIHQWPATLVQPVGSPLSLECTVEGTSNPNLYWYRQAAGRGLQLLFYSVGIGQISSEVPQNLSASRPQDRQFILSSKKLLLSDSGFYLCAWSADRIGSNQPQHFGDGTRLSIL.

V and J are TRBV2 and TRBJ2-7; D remains unclear. Trimming shortened V by 4 bases and J by 2 bases, and 12 bases separated the two germline ends. The germline V gene has CDR1 SNHLY and CDR2 FYNNEI. The CDR3 totals 14 residues. The CDR3 DNA reads TGTGCCAGCAGTGGGGATACGTCGGCCTACGAGCAGTACTTC. Protein: CASSGDTSAYEQYF.